This TCR beta chain appears in the sequencing data of a study of cytomegalovirus exposure and HLA in healthy donors. The PCR contained 60 Vbeta and 13 Jbeta primers. Clones were sequenced by immunoSEQ multiplex PCR, and TCRdb holds only the in-frame ones, with some missing. Among roughly 190,000 clones listed, more than 65% were seen once. V was clipped by 5 bases and J by 5 bases; unmatched bases: 15. This CDR3 is 17 amino acids long. Germline assignment: CDR1 MDHEN and CDR2 SYDVKM. The sample comprised PBMCs. The rearrangement joins TRBV28 to TRBJ1-5; 7 nucleotides match TRBD1. The sequence was obtained from a man between 40 and 49 years old in good health and CMV-seropositive. This CDR3 reads CASSPRTFHRGDQPQHF. CDR3 DNA: TGTGCCAGCAGTCCACGAACGTTCCACAGGGGCGATCAGCCCCAGCATTTT.